Shown below are 23 T cell receptor beta chains from a single sample sequenced in a study of blood T cells in healthy people across ages. Together with a sample-barcoded 5' primer, a J-beta primer mix was included in a second PCR lasting about 7 to 12 cycles. Using its own MiXCR run on the 5' RACE reads, TCRdb lists one record per CDR3 protein. This table has roughly 800,000 distinct CDR3 sequences, approximately 55% appearing once. Material: blood. All receptors come from a man older than 75 in good health.

This clonotype showed up just a few times. The genes are TRBV21-1 and TRBJ2-7. TRBV21-1 is described as a pseudogene. CDR3 length equals 13 residues. The CDR3 loop reads CASSTAWPYEQYF. Here the CDR3 DNA reads TGTGCCAGCAGCACCGCATGGCCGTACGAGCAGTACTTC.

The chain employs TRBV29-1 and TRBJ2-3; TRBD2 agrees at 13 bases. The germline V gene has CDR1 SQVTM and CDR2 ANQGSEA. The J segment lost 2 bases and the V segment lost 6 bases, leaving 5 bases of the junction unmatched. The CDR3 length is 15 residues. CDR3 in amino acids: CSVRGTSGDTDTQYF. The CDR3 DNA reads as TGCAGCGTCCGCGGGACTAGCGGGGACACAGATACGCAGTATTTT.

The V and J genes are TRBV19 and TRBJ2-6; D perhaps matches TRBD2 (6 bases). V lost 6 bases and J 4 bases, leaving 10 bases between the germline ends. Germline-derived CDR1 and CDR2 are LNHDA and SQIVND (reference sequence). There are 14 residues in the CDR3. The CDR3 here is CASSRGLGANVLTF. CDR3 in DNA: TGTGCCAGTAGCCGGGGGTTGGGGGCCAACGTCCTGACTTTC.

This clonotype has just one count. The gene calls are TRBV20-1 and TRBJ2-1; no clear D gene. Trimming removed 4 bases from V and 12 bases from J, with 13 bases in between. In germline, CDR1 is DFQATT, CDR2 SNEGSKA (reference sequence). This CDR3 is 11 amino acids long. The CDR3 reads CSAKFGSWQFF. For the CDR3, the DNA is TGCAGTGCTAAATTCGGGTCTTGGCAGTTCTTC.

This clonotype was counted a few times. The chain combines TRBV20-1 with TRBJ2-5, with TRBD2 as a possible D gene (5 bases). The CDR3 runs to 15 residues. Germline V gene data show CDR1 as DFQATT and CDR2 as SNEGSKA (reference sequence). The V gene lost 0 bases and the J gene lost 0 bases, with 11 bases spanning the gap. In nucleotides, the CDR3 is TGCAGTGCTAGAGATATGAGCGGAGACCAAGAGACCCAGTACTTC. Amino acid sequence: CSARDMSGDQETQYF.

A few counts support this clonotype. The chain is built from TRBV20-1 and TRBJ1-6; 7 bases are shared with TRBD1. This CDR3 is 14 amino acids long. Germline CDR1 is DFQATT and CDR2 is SNEGSKA (reference sequence). V lost 6 bases to trimming and J lost 6 bases; unmatched junction nucleotides: 8. The CDR3 region has the DNA TGCAGTGCAATCGGGACAGTAATTAATTCACCCCTCCACTTT. It specifies CSAIGTVINSPLHF.

Comment on this clonotype: Compared with germline, one end of the junction differs, possibly owing to a read error. The chain combines TRBV14 with TRBJ2-3, with 9 positions matching TRBD2. Germline V gene data show CDR1 as SGHDN and CDR2 as FVKESK. CDR3 length equals 15 residues. The CDR3 coding sequence is TGTGCCGGCAGACATAGCGGGAGAAGGGCAGATACGCAGTATTTT. Translation: CAGRHSGRRADTQYF.

This clonotype was counted between two and nine times. The chain joins TRBV29-1 to TRBJ2-1; 8 bases are a match to TRBD2. Looked up from germline, CDR1 is SQVTM and CDR2 is ANQGSEA. CDR3 length: 13 amino acids. V dropped 5 bases and J dropped 10; count of bases not matched to a gene: 10. CDR3 DNA sequence: TGCAGCGTTATGAGTAGCGGGAACGTCGAGCAGTTCTTC. Encoded protein: CSVMSSGNVEQFF.

The V and J genes are TRBV20-1 and TRBJ2-5; 9 bases line up with TRBD2. The V and J ends lost 2 bases and 11 bases, in that order; junction bases with no gene match: 24. The CDR3 totals 18 residues. CDR1 DFQATT and CDR2 SNEGSKA come from the germline V gene (reference sequence). The CDR3 sequence is CSARQLAGLSGMSNEQYF. The DNA of the CDR3 is TGCAGTGCTAGACAACTAGCGGGCCTCAGCGGGATGTCGAATGAGCAGTACTTC.

This clonotype was detected once. The junction does not match germline at one end; this may be a read error. The chain has TRBV7-8 and TRBJ1-2; D is unresolved. The CDR3 is 14 residues long. Germline V lookup: CDR1 SGHVS, CDR2 FQNEAQ. Written as DNA, the CDR3 is TGCGCCAGCAGCTTAGACCAAGCTAACTATGGCCACACCTTC. This gives the protein CASSLDQANYGHTF.

This sequence joins TRBV29-1 and TRBJ2-5; 7 bases fit TRBD2. Unmatched junction bases numbered 9, after V lost 4 bases and J lost 4 bases. The CDR3 covers 14 residues. Germline V gene data show CDR1 as SQVTM and CDR2 as ANQGSEA. CDR3 region: CSVGGGSWLETQYF. CDR3 DNA sequence: TGCAGCGTTGGCGGGGGAAGCTGGCTAGAGACCCAGTACTTC.

The chain couples TRBV7-9 to TRBJ1-1, with 7 bases that match TRBD1. The CDR3 has 12 amino acids. After removal of 4 bases from V and 10 bases from J, the junction contained 6 bases not matched to a gene. CDR1 is SEHNR and CDR2 is FQNEAQ in the germline V gene (reference sequence). CDR3 nucleotide sequence: TGTGCCAGCAGCTACCGACAGGGTCCAGCTTTCTTT. Translation: CASSYRQGPAFF. The full variable domain, rest sourced from reference TRBV7-9 and TRBJ1-1, is DTGVSQNPRHKITKRGQNVTFRCDPISEHNRLYWYRQTLGQGPEFLTYFQNEAQLEKSRLLSDRFSAERPKGSFSTLEIQRTEQGDSAMYLCASSYRQGPAFFGQGTRLTVV.

This clonotype was detected only a few times. The chain joins TRBV12-3 or TRBV12-4 to TRBJ2-1; D not resolved. This CDR3 region has 12 residues. The V and J ends lost 3 bases and 12 bases respectively, with 12 bases between them. CDR3 nucleotide sequence: TGTGCCAGCAGTTTTCGGATGGCTGGGCAGTTCTTC. This translates into CASSFRMAGQFF.

The V and J genes are TRBV18 and TRBJ1-2; possible D gene TRBD1, 6 bases. CDR1 is KGHSH, CDR2 LQKENI, per germline. There are 14 residues in the CDR3. Trimming shortened V by 6 bases and J by 4 bases, and 15 bases separated the two germline ends. The CDR3 region is CASSPTDSPYGYTF. The CDR3 DNA sequence: TGTGCCAGCTCCCCTACGGACAGCCCCTATGGCTACACCTTC. Drawing the rest from reference TRBV18 and TRBJ1-2, the complete variable domain is NAGVMQNPRHLVRRRGQEARLRCSPMKGHSHVYWYRQLPEEGLKFMVYLQKENIIDESGMPKERFSAEFPKEGPSILRIQQVVRGDSAAYFCASSPTDSPYGYTFGSGTRLTVV.

V and J are TRBV12-3 or TRBV12-4 and TRBJ1-2, with 7 bases fitting TRBD1. V shed 5 bases, J shed 1 base, and the junction held 10 bases outside the gene matches. The CDR3 covers 16 residues. The CDR3 here is CASSALTGLDNYGYTF. The CDR3 DNA is TGTGCCAGCAGTGCCTTGACAGGGTTGGATAACTATGGCTACACCTTC.

Note on this clonotype: A read error is possible here, since a much larger clone lies one base away. The chain links TRBV11-2 to TRBJ2-1; D might be TRBD2 (6 bases). This CDR3 is built from 14 residues. CDR1 and CDR2 (germline): SGHAT, FQNNGV. Trimming pared 5 bases from V and 6 bases from J, leaving 14 bases between. The CDR3 DNA reads TGTGCCAGCAGCGTGAGGACTATTAGCAATGAGCAGTTCTTC. As protein: CASSVRTISNEQFF.

The rearrangement uses TRBV24-1 and TRBJ2-7; the D gene is possibly TRBD1 (5 bases). Trimming took off 4 bases at V and 2 bases at J, with 8 bases between the two ends. The germline V gene has CDR1 KGHDR and CDR2 SFDVKD. CDR3 length equals 13 residues. CDR3 loop: CATSDPDTYEQYF. CDR3 sequence (DNA): TGTGCCACCAGTGACCCGGACACCTACGAGCAGTACTTC.

V is TRBV7-7 and J is TRBJ2-1, with no clear D. CDR1 is SSHAT and CDR2 is FNYEAQ in the germline V gene (reference sequence). The CDR3 consists of 11 residues. V lost 5 bases and J 9 bases, leaving 8 bases between the germline ends. The CDR3, as DNA: TGTGCCAGCAGCCACTTAGCTGAGCAGTTCTTC. This gives the protein CASSHLAEQFF.

The chain has TRBV5-1 and TRBJ2-1; 7 bases line up with TRBD1. After removal of 3 bases from V and 8 bases from J, the junction contained 8 bases not matched to a gene. CDR3 length: 14 amino acids. Germline CDR1 SGHRS, CDR2 YFSETQ. CDR3: CASSSLTGTDEQFF. The CDR3 DNA sequence: TGCGCCAGCAGCTCCTTGACAGGGACCGATGAGCAGTTCTTC.

This clonotype has at least ten counts. A read error may be the cause here, since a much bigger clone is one base away. The CDR3 bases are TGCAGCGTTGGGCTGCTGACAGGTTACAATGAGCAGTACTTC. Translated: CSVGLLTGYNEQYF. The chain uses TRBV29-1 and TRBJ2-5; a weak D match, TRBD1 (6 bases). V was cut by 4 bases and J by 11 bases, with 23 bases left in between. The CDR3 contains 14 residues. In germline, CDR1 is SQVTM, CDR2 ANQGSEA. The variable domain in full, with the rest retrieved from reference TRBV29-1 and TRBJ2-5, is SAVISQKPSRDICQRGTSLTIQCQVDSQVTMMFWYRQQPGQSLTLIATANQGSEATYESGFVIDKFPISRPNLTFSTLTVSNMSPEDSSIYLCSVGLLTGYNEQYFGPGTRLLVL.

This clonotype has a handful of counts. This chain connects TRBV20-1 to TRBJ2-7, with D unresolved. V lost 6 bases to trimming and J lost 0 bases, with 9 bases between them. Germline values: CDR1 DFQATT, CDR2 SNEGSKA (reference sequence). The CDR3 is 12 amino acids. CDR3 coding DNA: TGCAGTGCCCCCAAGGACTCCTACGAGCAGTACTTC. Residues: CSAPKDSYEQYF.

The chain is built from TRBV5-1 and TRBJ2-3; D not certain. The germline V gene has CDR1 SGHRS and CDR2 YFSETQ. CDR3 length equals 14 residues. V gave up 2 bases and J gave up 0 bases, with 7 bases separating them. The CDR3 loop reads CASSLQTSTDTQYF. In DNA form, the CDR3 reads TGCGCCAGCAGCTTACAAACTAGCACAGATACGCAGTATTTT.

Here the CDR3 reads CASSSRTGSITGELFF. In DNA, the CDR3 is TGTGCCAGCAGTTCCCGGACAGGGTCGATCACCGGGGAGCTGTTTTTT. The chain has TRBV25-1 and TRBJ2-2; 8 nucleotides line up with TRBD1. The CDR3 covers 16 residues. V lost 5 bases and J lost 4; bases outside the gene matches: 9. The germline gives CDR1 MGHDK, CDR2 SYGVNS.